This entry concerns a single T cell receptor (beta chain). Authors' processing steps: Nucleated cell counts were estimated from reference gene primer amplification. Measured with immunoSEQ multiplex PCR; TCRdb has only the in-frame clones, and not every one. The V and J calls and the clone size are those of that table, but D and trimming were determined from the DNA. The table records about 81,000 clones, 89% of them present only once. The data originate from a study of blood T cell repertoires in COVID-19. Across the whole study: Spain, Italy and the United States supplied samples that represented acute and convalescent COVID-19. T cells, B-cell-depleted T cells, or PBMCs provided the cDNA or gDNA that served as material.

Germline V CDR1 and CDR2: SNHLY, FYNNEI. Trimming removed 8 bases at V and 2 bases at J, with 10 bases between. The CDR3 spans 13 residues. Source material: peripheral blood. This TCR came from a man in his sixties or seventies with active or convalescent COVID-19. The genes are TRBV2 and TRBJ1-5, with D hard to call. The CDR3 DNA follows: TGTGCCAGCCGAATCCAGGGCAATCAGCCCCAGCATTTT. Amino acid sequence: CASRIQGNQPQHF.